This entry lists 10 T cell receptor beta chains sequenced from one sample in a study of PD-1 blockade in mismatch repair-deficient tumors. Here immunoSEQ multiplex PCR was the method, and the copy in TCRdb shows in-frame clones only, minus some. The sample lists tens of thousands of clones, roughly 80% seen once, with more than 2.5% in the top ten. The starting material was peripheral blood, obtained 4 weeks after starting pembrolizumab. Receptor source: an adult with mismatch repair-deficient cancer.

This clone was seen once. The genes are TRBV5-4 and TRBJ2-5; D is possibly TRBD2 (7 bases). V lost 6 bases, J lost 5 bases, and 20 bases lay in between. Looked up from germline, CDR1 is SGHNT and CDR2 is YYREEE (reference sequence). There are 15 residues in the CDR3. The CDR3 protein is CASNPEPGGWETQYF. DNA of the CDR3: TGTGCCAGCAACCCGGAACCGGGGGGCTGGGAGACCCAGTACTTC.

The chain joins TRBV5-1 to TRBJ1-1, with 7 bases aligning to TRBD1. The trim removed 0 bases at V and 8 bases at J, leaving 4 bases unmatched. Germline CDR1 is SGHRS and CDR2 is YFSETQ. The CDR3 is made up of 13 amino acids. The CDR3 DNA reads as TGCGCCAGCAGCTTGGGACAGGGATGGGAAGCTTTCTTT. This codes for CASSLGQGWEAFF.

The rearrangement uses TRBV6-6 and TRBJ1-1, with D possibly TRBD1 on 5 matching bases. The length of the CDR3 is 12 residues. The germline gives CDR1 MNHNY, CDR2 SVGAGI (reference sequence). V lost 10 bases to trimming and J lost 3 bases, with 12 bases between them. CDR3 sequence (DNA): TGTGCCATCCGCCGGGGGGACACTGAAGCTTTCTTT. The encoded protein is CAIRRGDTEAFF.

This chain links TRBV7-9 with TRBJ2-1, with 16 bases lining up with TRBD2. CDR3 length: 16 residues. Per germline, CDR1 SEHNR and CDR2 FQNEAQ (reference sequence). V lost 3 bases and J lost 8; bases outside the gene matches: 4. In DNA form, the CDR3 reads TGTGCCAGCAGCTTCCCGGGACTAGCGGGAGGGTATGAGCAGTTCTTC. This encodes CASSFPGLAGGYEQFF.

This chain joins TRBV7-6 and TRBJ2-5, with 8 nucleotides matching TRBD1. The junction had 4 bases not matched to a gene; V was cut back by 6 bases and J by 1 base. The CDR3 contains 14 residues. The V gene's germline CDR1 is SGHVS and CDR2 FNYEAQ. This CDR3 is CASSFTGGQETQYF. DNA for the CDR3: TGTGCCAGCAGTTTCACAGGGGGCCAAGAGACCCAGTACTTC.

This clone showed up just a few times. This sequence joins TRBV12-1 and TRBJ1-5; TRBD1, the table's D call, lacks a check against the DNA. TRBV12-1 is a known pseudogene. The CDR3 totals 12 residues. CDR3 in DNA: TGTGCCAGCAGCTTCCTTGGGCCTGCCTGGCATTTT. Protein product: CASSFLGPAWHF.

The chain combines TRBV7-9 with TRBJ2-7; 14 bases are shared with TRBD2. CDR1 and CDR2 (germline): SEHNR, FQNEAQ (reference sequence). The CDR3 is made up of 16 amino acids. Trimming took 4 bases from V and 7 from J; bases not matched to a gene: 9. For the CDR3, the DNA is TGTGCCAGCAGCTCCTGGACTAGCGGGAGGTTCTGGGAGCAGTACTTC. This gives the protein CASSSWTSGRFWEQYF. Filled out from reference TRBV7-9 and TRBJ2-7, the complete variable domain reads DTGVSQNPRHKITKRGQNVTFRCDPISEHNRLYWYRQTLGQGPEFLTYFQNEAQLEKSRLLSDRFSAERPKGSFSTLEIQRTEQGDSAMYLCASSSWTSGRFWEQYFGPGTRLTVT.

The chain uses TRBV29-1 and TRBJ2-5, with D possibly being TRBD2 (6 bases). Germline CDR1 SQVTM, CDR2 ANQGSEA. The CDR3 length is 14 residues. V lost 3 bases and J 9 bases, leaving 20 bases between the germline ends. The CDR3 DNA is TGCAGCGTTGAGCTGGTCGGGGCGCCGGGGGCCCAGTACTTC. Translated: CSVELVGAPGAQYF.

DNA for the CDR3: TGCGCCAGCAGCCAAGATGGGGGGACAGGGGCCAACGTCCTGACTTTC. As protein: CASSQDGGTGANVLTF. This chain connects TRBV4-3 to TRBJ2-6; possibly TRBD1 or TRBD2 for D (6 bases each). CDR3 length: 16 amino acids. Germline loops: CDR1 LGHNA, CDR2 YSLEER. V lost 0 bases and J 4 bases, leaving 10 bases between the germline ends.

This clone is categorized as medium-sized. The rearrangement links TRBV10-2 to TRBJ2-7; 14 bases fit TRBD2. CDR1 and CDR2 from the germline V gene are WSHSY and SAAADI. V was clipped by 4 bases and J by 4 bases; unmatched bases: 15. The CDR3 is 19 residues long. The chain's CDR3 is CASSGYSGTSGRWVYEQYF. The CDR3 nucleotides are TGCGCCAGCAGTGGGTACTCCGGGACTAGCGGGAGATGGGTTTACGAGCAGTACTTC.